Reported below is one TCR beta chain. The antigen it recognizes is unknown. No qualities accompany the bases; no much larger clone lies one base away. The library relied on the immunoSEQ multiplex PCR assay. The study's own analysis went as follows. A statistical classification framework was developed to diagnose cytomegalovirus status using the catalog of TCR beta chain sequences. Entries here come from immuneACCESS through TCRdb and include only in-frame sequences with V and J called. Some clones fail to appear in such tables; in the studies checked, an unresolved V gene covers under half of the shortfall, and the cause of the remainder is unknown. For V, J and clone size, that table is used; D and trimming come from the DNA. Recorded for this sample are around 190,000 clones; approximately 85% of them occurred a single time. Clones ranked in the top ten supply approximately 1.5% of the sample.

These data belong to a study of cytomegalovirus exposure and HLA in healthy donors (TCRdb year 2017). Looking at the study overall: According to a later analysis, one platform produced both the 120 validation repertoires and the 666 repertoires of the first cohort. The study was designed to test whether signatures of past pathogen exposure could be identified by cataloging public T cell receptors. A separate validation cohort of approximately 120 different subjects was used in addition to the roughly 670-subject first cohort. To predict cytomegalovirus infection status, the study brought together high-throughput TCR immunosequencing, statistical association of individual TCRs with disease status, and machine learning.

Points the paper makes about the study in general: The validation cohort had no HLA typing available for a later analysis, so co-occurrence within that cohort was assessed over all 110 or so repertoires. The authors suggested that the approach could potentially be extended to other disease states and immunological phenotypes. In a later analysis, TCRs clustered in the first cohort were found to also tend to co-occur in the roughly 110 validation repertoires, with approximately 93% of cluster scores above 0. Most TCR sequences were seen in very few donors, while some public TCRs were found in many individuals. A few of the identified cytomegalovirus-associated TCR beta chains were confirmed in vitro to be specific for cytomegalovirus antigens. In both the original and validation cohorts, the classifier was reported to diagnose cytomegalovirus status with high specificity and sensitivity. In the study, some 160 TCR beta chains were listed as associated with cytomegalovirus.

The donors were included in the validation cohort of some 110 subjects, a group kept apart from the approximately 700-subject first cohort. Trimming leaves V shorter by 3 bases and J shorter by 4 bases, with the junction holding 3 bases beyond the gene matches. CDR1 and CDR2 are read off the germline V gene (reference sequence) as SGHNT and YYREEE. Taken from cysteine to phenylalanine, the CDR3 has 15 residues. Just CDR3 DNA is preserved here, 45 bases in frame from base 1. This receptor chain uses TRBV5-4 and TRBJ2-1; 11 bases in the middle match TRBD2. Specimen: PBMCs. This receptor was obtained from a young woman in good health and CMV-seronegative. The CDR3: CASSSGLAGYNEQFF. The DNA is as follows: TGTGCCAGCAGCTCAGGACTAGCGGGTTACAATGAGCAGTTCTTC.